These T cell receptor beta chains were read from a single sample in a study of shared clonotypes between healthy human individuals. Profiled with immunoSEQ multiplex PCR; TCRdb holds only in-frame clones, not every one. The profile shows about 1,900,000 clones, roughly 95% of them singletons. The material sequenced was naive CD8+ T cells sorted from blood. These receptors all stem from a man younger than 35 in good health. The CDR3 runs from the conserved cysteine through the conserved F or W. Fields, in order: CDR3 length, V gene, D gene, clone size, J gene, CDR3 DNA, CDR3 protein. A D gene is named only where the DNA matches it firmly. Clone size is given for some rows only: seen once, a few or many times, or a class if the clone is expanded.

len: 14; v_gene: TRBV5-4; d_gene: TRBD2; abundance: -; j_gene: TRBJ2-1; CDR3nt: TGTGCCACCCTTTTAGCGGGGGGCCGGGGTGAGCAGTTCTTC; CDR3aa: CATLLAGGRGEQFF
len: 14; v_gene: TRBV10-3; d_gene: -; abundance: -; j_gene: TRBJ2-6; CDR3nt: TGTGCCATCAGTGGAGGTTCTGGGGCCAACGTCCTGACTTTC; CDR3aa: CAISGGSGANVLTF
len: 11; v_gene: TRBV2; d_gene: -; abundance: -; j_gene: TRBJ2-7; CDR3nt: TGTGCCAGCAGCCCCGGAGGCGAGCAGTACTTC; CDR3aa: CASSPGGEQYF
len: 13; v_gene: TRBV13; d_gene: -; abundance: -; j_gene: TRBJ1-2; CDR3nt: TGTGCCAGCAGCTTAGGCCACAGCTATGGCTACACCTTC; CDR3aa: CASSLGHSYGYTF
len: 13; v_gene: TRBV30; d_gene: -; abundance: -; j_gene: TRBJ2-5; CDR3nt: TGTGCCTGGACAGACGGTAACCAAGAGACCCAGTACTTC; CDR3aa: CAWTDGNQETQYF
len: 15; v_gene: TRBV6-5; d_gene: TRBD2; abundance: -; j_gene: TRBJ2-7; CDR3nt: TGTGCCAGCAGTTACTCGGGACTAGGGGCGGGCGAGCAGTACTTC; CDR3aa: CASSYSGLGAGEQYF
len: 15; v_gene: TRBV4-1; d_gene: -; abundance: -; j_gene: TRBJ1-6; CDR3nt: TGCGCCAGCAGCCAAGATGTACGAGCTGATTCACCCCTCCACTTT; CDR3aa: CASSQDVRADSPLHF
len: 15; v_gene: TRBV7-8; d_gene: -; abundance: -; j_gene: TRBJ2-7; CDR3nt: TGTGCCAGCAGCACCGGACGGACGAGCTCCTACGAGCAGTACTTC; CDR3aa: CASSTGRTSSYEQYF
len: 16; v_gene: TRBV4-3; d_gene: TRBD2; abundance: -; j_gene: TRBJ2-1; CDR3nt: TGCGCCAGCAGCCCTGGTACTAGCGGGAGGTGGAATGAGCAGTTCTTC; CDR3aa: CASSPGTSGRWNEQFF
len: 16; v_gene: TRBV9; d_gene: -; abundance: -; j_gene: TRBJ1-2; CDR3nt: TGTGCCAGCAGCGCCCAGGTAGGGCTTTTGGAGAATGGCTACACCTTC; CDR3aa: CASSAQVGLLENGYTF
len: 13; v_gene: TRBV4-1; d_gene: -; abundance: -; j_gene: TRBJ2-7; CDR3nt: TGCGCCAGCAGCCAAGACCTGGCGGGCGAGCAGTACTTC; CDR3aa: CASSQDLAGEQYF
len: 14; v_gene: TRBV13; d_gene: TRBD1; abundance: -; j_gene: TRBJ2-1; CDR3nt: TGTGCCAGCAGCAGGGGGACAGGGGTTGATGAGCAGTTCTTC; CDR3aa: CASSRGTGVDEQFF
len: 17; v_gene: TRBV4-1; d_gene: -; abundance: -; j_gene: TRBJ2-7; CDR3nt: TGCGCCAGCAGCCAAGGCCCGGGATGGGGAGTGGACTACGAGCAGTACTTC; CDR3aa: CASSQGPGWGVDYEQYF
len: 15; v_gene: TRBV19; d_gene: -; abundance: -; j_gene: TRBJ2-5; CDR3nt: TGTGCCAGTAGTACCCCAGACGGGCACGAAGAGACCCAGTACTTC; CDR3aa: CASSTPDGHEETQYF
len: 16; v_gene: TRBV2; d_gene: TRBD1; abundance: -; j_gene: TRBJ2-3; CDR3nt: TGTGCCAGCAGTACCCCGGGACAGGGTAACTCAGATACGCAGTATTTT; CDR3aa: CASSTPGQGNSDTQYF
len: 13; v_gene: TRBV29-1; d_gene: -; abundance: -; j_gene: TRBJ2-7; CDR3nt: TGCAGCGTTGAATATCCAGGGGGGTACGAGCAGTACTTC; CDR3aa: CSVEYPGGYEQYF
len: 15; v_gene: TRBV19; d_gene: -; abundance: -; j_gene: TRBJ1-1; CDR3nt: TGTGCCAGTAGTACACTCGGGGAGTCGAACACTGAAGCTTTCTTT; CDR3aa: CASSTLGESNTEAFF
len: 17; v_gene: TRBV7-9; d_gene: -; abundance: -; j_gene: TRBJ1-1; CDR3nt: TGTGCCAGCAGCGCTACCCAGGGACGGCCGCAGGGGACTGAAGCTTTCTTT; CDR3aa: CASSATQGRPQGTEAFF
len: 14; v_gene: TRBV7-3; d_gene: -; abundance: -; j_gene: TRBJ2-3; CDR3nt: TGTGCCAGCAGCTTAATGGGGGGCCGGGATACGCAGTATTTT; CDR3aa: CASSLMGGRDTQYF
len: 16; v_gene: TRBV4-3; d_gene: TRBD2; abundance: -; j_gene: TRBJ2-1; CDR3nt: TGCGCCAGCAGCCAAGAGGGGGGAGGGCCGTCTCACGAGCAGTTCTTC; CDR3aa: CASSQEGGGPSHEQFF
len: 16; v_gene: TRBV29-1; d_gene: TRBD2; abundance: -; j_gene: TRBJ2-3; CDR3nt: TGCAGCGTTGATGGGGAGGGGAGGTTATCCACAGATACGCAGTATTTT; CDR3aa: CSVDGEGRLSTDTQYF
len: 12; v_gene: TRBV7-9; d_gene: -; abundance: -; j_gene: TRBJ2-2; CDR3nt: TGTGCCAGCACCTTAAACACCGGGGAGCTGTTTTTT; CDR3aa: CASTLNTGELFF
len: 12; v_gene: TRBV7-9; d_gene: -; abundance: -; j_gene: TRBJ2-1; CDR3nt: TGTGCCAGCAGCTTACCGGACAATGAGCAGTTCTTC; CDR3aa: CASSLPDNEQFF
len: 16; v_gene: TRBV21-1; d_gene: -; abundance: -; j_gene: TRBJ1-6; CDR3nt: TGTGCCAGCAGTCGAAACAGGGAGGTGAATAATTCACCCCTCCACTTT; CDR3aa: CASSRNREVNNSPLHF
len: 12; v_gene: TRBV9; d_gene: TRBD2; abundance: -; j_gene: TRBJ2-1; CDR3nt: TGTGCCAGCAGCAAGACTAGCGGTGAGCAGTTCTTC; CDR3aa: CASSKTSGEQFF
len: 14; v_gene: TRBV27; d_gene: -; abundance: -; j_gene: TRBJ2-7; CDR3nt: TGTGCCAGCAGTTTCGGGCAAGGGAGGTACGAGCAGTACTTC; CDR3aa: CASSFGQGRYEQYF
len: 14; v_gene: TRBV14; d_gene: -; abundance: -; j_gene: TRBJ1-2; CDR3nt: TGTGCCAGCAGCCAAGTGGACATGGGCTATGGCTACACCTTC; CDR3aa: CASSQVDMGYGYTF
len: 15; v_gene: TRBV7-2; d_gene: TRBD2; abundance: -; j_gene: TRBJ2-1; CDR3nt: TGTGCCAGCAGCTCCCCCGGGACTAGCGCCGATGAGCAGTTCTTC; CDR3aa: CASSSPGTSADEQFF
len: 15; v_gene: TRBV12-5; d_gene: -; abundance: -; j_gene: TRBJ2-3; CDR3nt: TGTGCTAGTGGGGTCGGGCCTTCGGGCACAGATACGCAGTATTTT; CDR3aa: CASGVGPSGTDTQYF
len: 14; v_gene: TRBV30; d_gene: TRBD1; abundance: once; j_gene: TRBJ2-7; CDR3nt: TGTGCCTGGGAGGACACAGGGGGCGGAGGCAAGCAGTACTTC; CDR3aa: CAWEDTGGGGKQYF
len: 14; v_gene: TRBV10-2; d_gene: TRBD2; abundance: -; j_gene: TRBJ2-1; CDR3nt: TGCGCCAGCAGGCCAGCGGGGGTAGACAATGAGCAGTTCTTC; CDR3aa: CASRPAGVDNEQFF
len: 14; v_gene: TRBV28; d_gene: TRBD1; abundance: -; j_gene: TRBJ2-2; CDR3nt: TGTGCCAGCAGTCCGACAGGGGCCACCGGGGAGCTGTTTTTT; CDR3aa: CASSPTGATGELFF
len: 17; v_gene: TRBV4-1; d_gene: -; abundance: once; j_gene: TRBJ1-2; CDR3nt: TGCGCCAGCAGCCTCGTCCCGGGACAAAACGATAACTATGGCTACACCTTC; CDR3aa: CASSLVPGQNDNYGYTF
len: 13; v_gene: TRBV19; d_gene: -; abundance: once; j_gene: TRBJ2-7; CDR3nt: TGTGCCAGTAGTATCGGGTTCTCCTACGAGCAGTACTTC; CDR3aa: CASSIGFSYEQYF
len: 13; v_gene: TRBV7-2; d_gene: -; abundance: -; j_gene: TRBJ2-7; CDR3nt: TGTGCCAGCAGCTTAGGCCCGGGGTACGAGCAGTACTTC; CDR3aa: CASSLGPGYEQYF
len: 16; v_gene: TRBV7-9; d_gene: TRBD2; abundance: -; j_gene: TRBJ2-3; CDR3nt: TGTGCCAGCAGCGGTACTAGCGGGGGAGCCCCAGATACGCAGTATTTT; CDR3aa: CASSGTSGGAPDTQYF
len: 20; v_gene: TRBV21-1; d_gene: -; abundance: -; j_gene: TRBJ2-1; CDR3nt: TGTGCCAGCAGCAAGGACAGGGGAGAGAGCGGGGGTCTCTCCTACAATGAGCAGTTCTTC; CDR3aa: CASSKDRGESGGLSYNEQFF
len: 13; v_gene: TRBV11-2; d_gene: -; abundance: -; j_gene: TRBJ2-1; CDR3nt: TGTGCCAGCAGCTTAGAATCCCGGGATGAGCAGTTCTTC; CDR3aa: CASSLESRDEQFF